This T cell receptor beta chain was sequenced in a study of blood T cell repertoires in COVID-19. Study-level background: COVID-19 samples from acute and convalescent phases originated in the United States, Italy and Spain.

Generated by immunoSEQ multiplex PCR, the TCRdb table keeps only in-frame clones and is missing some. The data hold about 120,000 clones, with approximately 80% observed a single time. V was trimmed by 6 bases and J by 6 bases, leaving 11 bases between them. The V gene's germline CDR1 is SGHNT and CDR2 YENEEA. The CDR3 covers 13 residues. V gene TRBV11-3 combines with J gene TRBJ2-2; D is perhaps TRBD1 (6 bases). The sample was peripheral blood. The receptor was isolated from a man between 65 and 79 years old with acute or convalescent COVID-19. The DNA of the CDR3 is TGTGCCAGCAGGCCTACAGGGTCCGGGGAGCTGTTTTTT. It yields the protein CASRPTGSGELFF.